Below, one T cell receptor (beta chain) is given with its context. What it binds is not known. Specified time point: after neoadjuvant nivolumab, at surgical resection. The protocol was immunoSEQ multiplex PCR, while the TCRdb copy is restricted to in-frame clones and leaves out a portion. This repertoire shows some 40,000 clones, approximately 40% found once; its top ten account for 15% to 20%. The data were obtained in a study of neoadjuvant anti-PD-1 for oral cavity cancer. Losses at the gene ends were 1 base for V and 0 bases for J; bases not matched to a gene: 6. Germline values: CDR1 SGHTA, CDR2 FQGNSA. This CDR3 spans 18 amino acids. Whole-study findings and limits: Larger post-treatment preexisting tumor clones tracked with greater tumor shrinkage.

Sequenced here: tumor tissue, sampled after nivolumab (anti-PD-1) treatment. V gene TRBV7-2 combines with J gene TRBJ2-6, with 7 bases that match TRBD2. The sequence was collected from a person between 40 and 85 years old with oral cavity squamous cell carcinoma. CDR3: CASSLVRGTTSGANVLTF. DNA for the CDR3: TGTGCCAGCAGCTTAGTGCGGGGGACCACCTCTGGGGCCAACGTCCTGACTTTC. Full variable domain (missing parts from reference TRBV7-2 and TRBJ2-6): GAGVSQSPSNKVTEKGKDVELRCDPISGHTALYWYRQSLGQGLEFLIYFQGNSAPDKSGLPSDRFSAERTGGSVSTLTIQRTQQEDSAVYLCASSLVRGTTSGANVLTFGAGSRLTVL.